What follows are 25 T cell receptor beta chains derived from one specimen sequenced in a study of control samples from healthy donors and cancer patients. Clones were sequenced by immunoSEQ multiplex PCR, and TCRdb holds only the in-frame ones, with some missing. The repertoire holds some 220,000 clones, with 90% to 95% as singletons. Sequences were obtained from blood. The receptors stem from a man aged 50-59 years in good health.

This rearrangement joins TRBV5-4 to TRBJ2-5, with TRBD2 matching 10 bases. The germline CDR1 and CDR2 sequences are SGHNT and YYREEE (reference sequence). CDR3 length: 16 residues. V dropped 4 bases and J dropped 5; count of bases not matched to a gene: 11. CDR3 loop: CASSGASGGRRETQYF. For the CDR3, the DNA is TGTGCCAGCAGCGGAGCTAGCGGGGGCCGGCGGGAGACCCAGTACTTC.

The rearrangement uses TRBV3-1 (or the pseudogene TRBV3-2) and TRBJ2-5, with TRBD2 matching 12 bases. This CDR3 contains 14 residues. CDR1 is LGHDT, CDR2 YNNKEL, per germline (reference sequence). The V segment lost 6 bases and the J segment 5 bases; nucleotides outside the gene matches: 4. In nucleotides, the CDR3 is TGTGCCAGCAGGCCTAGCGGGGGGGTGGAGACCCAGTACTTC. Translating gives CASRPSGGVETQYF.

This clone was picked up one time. The rearrangement joins TRBV5-6 to TRBJ1-5; D is ambiguous. This CDR3 has 13 residues. Germline V gene sequence: CDR1 SGHDT, CDR2 YYEEEE. Trimming shortened V by 2 bases and J by 7 bases, and 10 bases separated the two germline ends. The CDR3 DNA sequence: TGTGCCAGCAGCTTTCGGACGGACCAGCCCCAGCATTTT. Translated, it gives CASSFRTDQPQHF.

V gene TRBV18 combines with J gene TRBJ2-5, with D unresolved. Trimming took off 3 bases at V and 4 bases at J, with 6 bases between the two ends. The CDR3 runs to 12 residues. Germline V CDR1 and CDR2: KGHSH, LQKENI. CDR3 region: CASSPMGETQYF. DNA for the CDR3: TGTGCCAGCTCACCCATGGGAGAGACCCAGTACTTC. The whole variable domain, filled in from reference TRBV18 and TRBJ2-5, reads NAGVMQNPRHLVRRRGQEARLRCSPMKGHSHVYWYRQLPEEGLKFMVYLQKENIIDESGMPKERFSAEFPKEGPSILRIQQVVRGDSAAYFCASSPMGETQYFGPGTRLLVL.

CDR3 sequence (DNA): TGTGCCAGCAGCTTAGTAGTTAGCAATCAGCCCCAGCATTTT. Its translation: CASSLVVSNQPQHF. This chain connects TRBV7-2 to TRBJ1-5; no reliable D call. The CDR3 covers 14 residues. Germline V gene sequence: CDR1 SGHTA, CDR2 FQGNSA. V dropped 1 base and J dropped 0 bases, with 4 bases sitting between them.

V is TRBV6-5 and J is TRBJ2-1, with TRBD1 identical over 8 bases. The ends lost 6 bases at V and 9 bases at J; junction bases unmatched: 13. The V gene's germline CDR1 is MNHEY and CDR2 SVGAGI. The CDR3 length is 15 residues. The CDR3 region has the DNA TGTGCCAGCAGAAAACCGGGACAGGTTCGAGGTGAGCAGTTCTTC. Residues: CASRKPGQVRGEQFF.

The sample holds a few counts of this clone. The chain recombines TRBV3-1 (or the pseudogene TRBV3-2) with TRBJ2-5; no clear D. The germline gives CDR1 LGHDT, CDR2 YNNKEL (reference sequence). CDR3 length: 12 residues. Trimming removed 1 base from V and 7 bases from J, with 7 bases in between. Here the CDR3 reads CASSQASATQYF. The CDR3, as DNA: TGTGCCAGCAGCCAAGCCTCGGCGACCCAGTACTTC.

The chain recombines TRBV5-6 with TRBJ2-3; weak D call: TRBD2 (6 bases). In germline, CDR1 is SGHDT, CDR2 YYEEEE. V shed 0 bases and J shed 2 bases, with 16 bases lying between them. This CDR3 has 17 amino acids. DNA of the CDR3: TGTGCCAGCAGCTTGGGAACGGGAGTACCCATCACAGATACGCAGTATTTT. Amino acids: CASSLGTGVPITDTQYF.

The chain links TRBV19 to TRBJ1-1, with D possibly being TRBD1 (5 bases). This CDR3 has 14 amino acids. Trimming left V 4 bases short and J 3 bases short, with 12 bases between. In germline, CDR1 is LNHDA, CDR2 SQIVND (reference sequence). CDR3 residues: CASSTGHLYTEAFF. In DNA, the CDR3 is TGTGCCAGTAGTACTGGACACCTTTACACTGAAGCTTTCTTT. The full variable domain, its missing parts supplied by reference TRBV19 and TRBJ1-1, is DGGITQSPKYLFRKEGQNVTLSCEQNLNHDAMYWYRQDPGQGLRLIYYSQIVNDFQKGDIAEGYSVSREKKESFPLTVTSAQKNPTAFYLCASSTGHLYTEAFFGQGTRLTVV.

The CDR3 protein is CASSANAGSNTGELFF. The CDR3 DNA sequence: TGTGCCAGCAGCGCAAACGCAGGATCGAACACCGGGGAGCTGTTTTTT. The rearrangement joins TRBV5-4 to TRBJ2-2; the D is unclear. Germline CDR1 SGHNT, CDR2 YYREEE (reference sequence). Trimming pared 4 bases from V and 0 bases from J, leaving 13 bases between. This CDR3 comprises 16 residues.

The J gene is TRBJ2-3, the V gene TRBV9; D may be TRBD2 (7 bases). Germline-derived CDR1 and CDR2 are SGDLS and YYNGEE. Trimming removed 3 bases at V and 6 bases at J, with 17 bases between. The CDR3 covers 15 residues. The CDR3 nucleotides are TGTGCCAGCAGCGCCGGTTGGGGGGGCGTCGATACGCAGTATTTT. Amino acids: CASSAGWGGVDTQYF. Based on the CDR3 plus reference TRBV9 and TRBJ2-3, the full variable domain is DSGVTQTPKHLITATGQRVTLRCSPRSGDLSVYWYQQSLDQGLQFLIQYYNGEERAKGNILERFSAQQFPDLHSELNLSSLELGDSALYFCASSAGWGGVDTQYFGPGTRLTVL.

Written as DNA, the CDR3 is TGTGCCAGCAGCTTCGATCGACAGGGAACACATGGCTACACCTTC. This codes for CASSFDRQGTHGYTF. The chain carries TRBV7-8 and TRBJ1-2, with 7 bases identical to TRBD1. This CDR3 is 15 amino acids long. Germline V gene sequence: CDR1 SGHVS, CDR2 FQNEAQ. V shed 3 bases and J 6 bases; nucleotides not matched to a gene: 10.

The chain carries TRBV6-5 and TRBJ1-2, with D unclear. Trimming removed 4 bases from V and 3 bases from J, with 9 bases in between. This CDR3 region has 13 residues. Germline CDR1 MNHEY, CDR2 SVGAGI. CDR3 protein: CASSSGLHYGYTF. In nucleotides, the CDR3 is TGTGCCAGCAGTTCAGGATTACACTATGGCTACACCTTC.

The chain carries TRBV19 and TRBJ1-1; maybe TRBD1 (5 bases). The CDR3 has 14 residues. CDR1 is LNHDA and CDR2 is SQIVND in the germline V gene (reference sequence). Trimming stripped 7 bases from V and 3 bases from J, with 15 bases between. This chain's CDR3 is CASIGSGWDTEAFF. DNA for the CDR3: TGTGCCAGTATCGGGTCAGGGTGGGACACTGAAGCTTTCTTT.

The chain is built from TRBV5-1 and TRBJ2-6, with no clear D. The CDR3 covers 16 residues. With 5 bases removed from V and 1 base from J, the gap between germline ends came to 13 bases. The germline gives CDR1 SGHRS, CDR2 YFSETQ. CDR3 bases: TGCGCCAGCAGTTCCGAAGTCAAATCTGGGGCCAACGTCCTGACTTTC. As protein: CASSSEVKSGANVLTF.

Regarding this clone: Other DNA sequences in this sample translate to the same CDR3. CDR3 loop: CASSSRTGRNEKLFF. Written as DNA, the CDR3 is TGTGCCAGCAGTTCTCGGACAGGGAGGAATGAAAAACTGTTTTTT. The J gene is TRBJ1-4, the V gene TRBV28, with 8 positions matching TRBD1. The J segment lost 5 bases and the V segment lost 4 bases, leaving 6 bases of the junction unmatched. Germline V lookup: CDR1 MDHEN, CDR2 SYDVKM. The CDR3 runs to 15 residues.

The rearrangement joins TRBV27 to TRBJ2-7; D is perhaps TRBD2 (5 bases). V lost 8 bases to trimming and J lost 5 bases, with 22 bases between them. CDR1 and CDR2 from the germline V gene are MNHEY and SMNVEV (reference sequence). This CDR3 comprises 15 residues. This CDR3 reads CASGRGGLPPHEQYF. The CDR3 DNA follows: TGTGCCAGCGGGCGAGGAGGACTCCCCCCCCACGAGCAGTACTTC.

The rearrangement joins TRBV19 to TRBJ2-7, with D perhaps matching TRBD1 (7 bases). CDR1 LNHDA and CDR2 SQIVND come from the germline V gene (reference sequence). V was clipped by 5 bases and J by 5 bases, with 13 bases between them. This CDR3 region has 13 residues. CDR3 loop: CASSASGGHEQYV. The CDR3 DNA follows: TGTGCCAGTAGTGCGTCAGGGGGGCACGAGCAGTACGTC.

The chain recombines TRBV24-1 with TRBJ2-2, with D maybe TRBD1 (5 bases). V lost 4 bases, J lost 3 bases, and 8 bases lay in between. Germline CDR1 and CDR2: KGHDR and SFDVKD. The CDR3 extends over 14 amino acids. CDR3 sequence: CATSDLGHTGELFF. CDR3 DNA sequence: TGTGCCACCAGTGACCTGGGGCACACCGGGGAGCTGTTTTTT.

This chain connects TRBV14 to TRBJ2-2; D is ambiguous. The CDR3 runs 14 residues. In germline, CDR1 is SGHDN, CDR2 FVKESK. The germline V and J ends were trimmed by 0 bases and 0 bases, with 2 bases remaining between them. The CDR3 region is CASSQEANTGELFF. CDR3 DNA sequence: TGTGCCAGCAGCCAAGAAGCGAACACCGGGGAGCTGTTTTTT.

This rearrangement joins TRBV4-2 to TRBJ1-2; unclear D gene. Germline V gene data show CDR1 as LGHNA and CDR2 as YNFKEQ. Trimming removed 0 bases from V and 4 bases from J, with 9 bases in between. The CDR3 is 14 amino acids. The CDR3: CASSQDQTSYGYTF. In DNA, the CDR3 is TGTGCCAGCAGCCAAGATCAGACGAGCTATGGCTACACCTTC.

This clone turned up a few times. The chain uses TRBV27 and TRBJ2-1; TRBD1 matches at 9 bases. V gave up 3 bases and J gave up 5 bases; unmatched junction bases: 2. The CDR3 has 14 amino acids. Germline V gene data show CDR1 as MNHEY and CDR2 as SMNVEV (reference sequence). The CDR3 DNA reads TGTGCCAGCAGTTTTCGACAGGGGGACAATGAGCAGTTCTTC. Its translation is CASSFRQGDNEQFF.

The genes are TRBV28 and TRBJ1-5; D is ambiguous. Germline V gene lookup returns CDR1 MDHEN and CDR2 SYDVKM. This CDR3 is 12 amino acids long. V lost 4 bases to trimming and J lost 7 bases, with 8 bases between them. The CDR3 reads CASSYGLQPQHF. In DNA form, the CDR3 reads TGTGCCAGCAGTTACGGGTTGCAGCCCCAGCATTTT.

The rearrangement links TRBV12-3 or TRBV12-4 to TRBJ2-4; D unclear. The CDR3 runs to 13 residues. V lost 5 bases to trimming and J lost 2 bases, with 7 bases between them. CDR3 sequence reads: CASSTSPKNIQYF. Here the CDR3 DNA reads TGTGCCAGCAGTACATCGCCCAAAAACATTCAGTACTTC.

The CDR3: CASSVLGSENSPLHF. The CDR3, as DNA: TGTGCCAGCAGCGTACTGGGCAGTGAAAATTCACCCCTCCACTTT. The genes are TRBV9 and TRBJ1-6; D gene ambiguous. Germline CDR1 and CDR2: SGDLS and YYNGEE. V lost 1 base, J lost 7 bases, and 12 bases lay in between. This CDR3 contains 15 residues.